This note documents a single T cell receptor (beta chain) sequence. Its target is unknown. This entry belongs to a study of cytomegalovirus exposure and HLA in healthy donors. Primers: 60 Vbeta forward and 13 Jbeta reverse. Sequencing was performed with immunoSEQ multiplex PCR; in TCRdb, only in-frame clones are kept and a portion is missing. The table lists 150,000 to 200,000 clones, roughly four fifths of them singletons. Overall study results and limits: Across donors, presence/absence analyses took sequencing depth to be roughly uniform. In a later analysis, an Asian-associated ancestry cluster reportedly showed fewer N-insertions than the roughly 650-donor mean. Among TCR sequences, most were rare, though some public TCRs appeared in many donors. Later analysis associated a missense DCLRE1C variant with TCR beta V- and J-gene trimming.

J lost 6 bases, V lost 4 bases, and 7 bases had no gene match. This CDR3 contains 16 residues. Germline-derived CDR1 and CDR2 are SGHVS and FNYEAQ. V gene TRBV7-6 combines with J gene TRBJ2-1, with 12 bases matching TRBD2. The sample was PBMCs. The receptor was derived from a man younger than 35 in good health and CMV-seronegative. The CDR3 DNA sequence: TGTGCCAGCAGCTCTGTGACTAGCGGGGGCTCCAATGAGCAGTTCTTC. Its translation is CASSSVTSGGSNEQFF.